The source of this TCR beta chain is a study of blood T cell repertoires in COVID-19. This clone is a singleton in its sample. The V and J ends lost 0 bases and 8 bases respectively, with 8 bases between them. CDR3 length equals 12 residues. Germline V gene data show CDR1 as SGHNT and CDR2 as YYREEE (reference sequence). Some clones are missing from TCRdb's copy, which holds only in-frame ones; the method was immunoSEQ multiplex PCR. The sample holds over 150,000 clones, around 84% seen once. This clonotype was obtained from a woman aged 25 to 45 who had recovered from COVID-19. The chain recombines TRBV5-4 with TRBJ1-2, with no clear D. The sample taken for sequencing was PBMCs or T cells enriched from blood (not recorded which). CDR3 bases: TGTGCCAGCAGCTTGGGCCGAGGCGGCTACACCTTC. As protein: CASSLGRGGYTF.